The entry that follows covers one T cell receptor (beta chain) sequence. These data belong to a study of blood T cell repertoires in COVID-19. The junction had 11 bases not matched to a gene; V was cut back by 6 bases and J by 5 bases. Germline V gene sequence: CDR1 MGHRA, CDR2 YSYEKL. This CDR3 spans 15 amino acids. Profiling relied on immunoSEQ multiplex PCR, and the TCRdb table lists in-frame clones only, not all of them. In the table there are about 180,000 clones, around 87% of which are singletons. This TCR was sampled from a man aged 35 to 55 with active or convalescent COVID-19. The material sequenced was peripheral blood. V gene TRBV4-1 combines with J gene TRBJ1-2, with TRBD1 matching 8 bases. The CDR3 sequence is CASRRDADREYGYTF. The CDR3 nucleotides read TGCGCCAGCAGACGAGACGCGGACAGGGAATATGGCTACACCTTC.